The TCR beta chain described here comes from a study of shared clonotypes between healthy human individuals. In the study overall: The donor pool was made up of two women and three men aged 18 to 49.

Once extracted for a subset, genomic DNA was divided evenly among several immunoSEQ plates. Ten immunoSEQ deep assay plates served to sequence unsorted PBMC DNA. TCRdb's copy holds only in-frame clones and misses some; the assay was immunoSEQ multiplex PCR. The data hold about 470,000 clones, with about 85% observed a single time. The germline V gene has CDR1 MDHEN and CDR2 SYDVKM. Between the trimmed V and J ends, which lost 6 bases and 7 bases, there was a span of 16 bases. The length of the CDR3 is 13 residues. HIV-negative, healthy adults without recent acute infections or vaccinations were the donors.

This chain connects TRBV28 to TRBJ2-7, with TRBD2 as a possible D gene (6 bases). Sequencing was done on a sample of PBMCs. This receptor was taken from a woman aged 35 to 49 in good health. Some clones in this sample may be carry-over from other donors' samples. As DNA, the CDR3 is TGTGCCAGCAGCCGGGAGACCTTAGGGGAGCAGTACTTC. Its translation is CASSRETLGEQYF. The full variable domain, rest sourced from reference TRBV28 and TRBJ2-7, is DVKVTQSSRYLVKRTGEKVFLECVQDMDHENMFWYRQDPGLGLRLIYFSYDVKMKEKGDIPEGYSVSREKKERFSLILESASTNQTSMYLCASSRETLGEQYFGPGTRLTVT.